In its sample, the clone carrying this T cell receptor (beta chain) was seen once. The antigen is undetermined. The data were taken from a study of T cell responses to AZD1222 COVID-19 vaccine. The table came from immunoSEQ multiplex PCR; TCRdb's copy has only in-frame clones and leaves some out. The repertoire holds some 150,000 clones, around 90% seen once, with around 1.5% in the top ten. Study-wide results and caveats: Repertoires were obtained only post-peak T cell response.

This receptor was taken from an adult who received the AZD1222 COVID-19 vaccine. Sequencing was performed on peripheral blood, taken 28 days after the second AZD1222 dose.

CDR3 bases: TGTGCCAGTAGTATAGGTAGGCGGGAGGGTTACAATGAGCAGTTCTTC. Its translation is CASSIGRREGYNEQFF. V gene TRBV19 combines with J gene TRBJ2-1, with TRBD2 matching over 9 bases. The length of the CDR3 is 16 residues. The germline V gene has CDR1 LNHDA and CDR2 SQIVND (reference sequence). With 1 base clipped from V and 4 bases from J, the junction kept 5 bases outside the gene matches.